The entry below describes one T cell receptor (beta chain). Its matching antigen is unknown. This sample is drawn from a study of cytomegalovirus exposure and HLA in healthy donors. Study context: The study placed 70% to 85% of its 398 genotyped donors in the Caucasian-associated ancestry cluster.

CDR3 length: 15 residues. Per germline, CDR1 LNHDA and CDR2 SQIVND (reference sequence). With 3 bases clipped from V and 7 bases from J, the junction kept 10 bases outside the gene matches. Whole-study results and caveats: In an earlier analysis, most TCR beta V segments were productive about 87% or about 30% of the time. In a later analysis, a missense DCLRE1C variant was linked to TCR beta V- and J-gene trimming.

The PCR was carried out with 60 Vbeta primers and 13 Jbeta primers. Source study methods: Unique TCR beta chains numbered approximately 80 million in a later analysis, with about 11 million shared. Assay: immunoSEQ multiplex PCR; the TCRdb copy retains only in-frame clones and omits some. Clonal size and the V and J genes are those of that table, whereas D and trimming came from the DNA. The sample includes roughly 150,000 clones, 76% of them seen just once. The TCR was taken from a man aged 35-49 years in good health and CMV-seronegative. Specimen: PBMCs. This chain links TRBV19 with TRBJ2-7; 9 bases agree with TRBD2. In nucleotides, the CDR3 is TGTGCCAGTAGTATTTTCGCGGGAGGGCCGCGTGAGCAGTACTTC. Its protein product is CASSIFAGGPREQYF. Variable domain in full (rest from reference TRBV19 and TRBJ2-7): DGGITQSPKYLFRKEGQNVTLSCEQNLNHDAMYWYRQDPGQGLRLIYYSQIVNDFQKGDIAEGYSVSREKKESFPLTVTSAQKNPTAFYLCASSIFAGGPREQYFGPGTRLTVT.